Listed below are T cell receptor beta chains from one sample, sequenced in a study of cytomegalovirus exposure and HLA in healthy donors. Sequenced by immunoSEQ multiplex PCR; TCRdb stores in-frame clones only, minus some. The data show roughly 72,000 clones, roughly 81% seen once. What was sequenced was PBMCs. These receptors were obtained from a human donor in good health. CDR3s include the opening cysteine and the closing phenylalanine or tryptophan. The D gene is left open where the match is weak. Not every row has a clone size; where given, it reads once, few, many or a size class.

TRBV19	once	.	TRBJ2-7	TGTGCCAGTAGTCCCCTAACGACTAATGGGGAGCAGTACTTC	CASSPLTTNGEQYF
TRBV9	.	TRBD2	TRBJ2-1	TGTGCCAGCAGTGAAACCGGGACTAGCGGGATTCCTAGCTCCTACAATGAGCAGTTCTTC	CASSETGTSGIPSSYNEQFF
TRBV29-1	.	TRBD2	TRBJ2-1	TGCAGCGTTTTCGGGACTAGCGGTCACAATGAGCAGTTCTTC	CSVFGTSGHNEQFF
TRBV5-1	.	TRBD1	TRBJ1-5	TGCGCCAGCAGCTTGGGGACAGGAGGTCTCAATCAGCCCCAGCATTTT	CASSLGTGGLNQPQHF
TRBV10-1	.	TRBD1	TRBJ2-7	TGCGCCAGCAGTGTCGGGACAGGGGGCCTCTACGAGCAGTACTTC	CASSVGTGGLYEQYF
TRBV30	once	TRBD1	TRBJ1-2	TGTGCCTGGAAGAAGACAGGGTACTTCTATGGCTACACCTTC	CAWKKTGYFYGYTF
TRBV11-3	once	TRBD1	TRBJ2-7	TGTGCCAGCAGCTCCCCCGAAGGGGACAGGGTGTACGAGCAGTACTTC	CASSSPEGDRVYEQYF
TRBV7-9	.	.	TRBJ2-1	TGTGCCAGCAGCTTACTATCAGGGACCTACAATGAGCAGTTCTTC	CASSLLSGTYNEQFF
TRBV2	.	TRBD1	TRBJ2-1	TGTGCCAGCAGAGCGGACAGGGGGCTCAATGAGCAGTTCTTC	CASRADRGLNEQFF
TRBV7-9	few	TRBD2	TRBJ2-7	TGTGCCAGCAGCCGCATTAGGGGAGGGCCTTACGAGCAGTACTTC	CASSRIRGGPYEQYF
TRBV19	.	.	TRBJ1-5	TGTGCCAGTAGTTGGACAGATTCGAGCAATCAGCCCCAGCATTTT	CASSWTDSSNQPQHF
TRBV11-2	few	TRBD1	TRBJ1-2	TGTGCCAGCAGCTTAGATTTACTGGGACAGGGCTACACCTTC	CASSLDLLGQGYTF
TRBV5-5	.	TRBD1	TRBJ2-7	TGTGCCAGCAGCCTCCGGGACAGGGGTCCCTACGAGCAGTACTTC	CASSLRDRGPYEQYF
TRBV5-1	few	.	TRBJ1-5	TGCGCCAGCAGCTTGGAGGTGACAGTCAACACCAATCAGCCCCAGCATTTT	CASSLEVTVNTNQPQHF
TRBV5-1	.	.	TRBJ1-1	TGCGCCAGCAGCTTGGACACTCAGGGTATGAACACTGAAGCTTTCTTT	CASSLDTQGMNTEAFF
TRBV5-1	.	TRBD1	TRBJ1-1	TGCGCCAGCAGCTCCGGGGACAGCAACACTGAAGCTTTCTTT	CASSSGDSNTEAFF
TRBV28	.	.	TRBJ1-2	TGTGCCAGCAGTTTCCCCTGGGCGGGGTATGGCTACACCTTC	CASSFPWAGYGYTF
TRBV28	.	.	TRBJ2-7	TGTGCCAGCAGTCCCCCCGGGACAACCTCCTACGAGCAGTACTTC	CASSPPGTTSYEQYF
TRBV29-1	.	TRBD2	TRBJ2-1	TGCAGCGTTGAAACGGCCCCTCGGGGCGGGGGAGATGGGCAGTTCTTC	CSVETAPRGGGDGQFF
TRBV7-3	.	TRBD1	TRBJ1-1	TGTGCCAGCAGCTCCCGGACAGGGCCCACTGAAGCTTTCTTT	CASSSRTGPTEAFF
TRBV18	.	.	TRBJ1-1	TGTGCCAGCTCATTTGGGAGTACTGAAGCTTTCTTT	CASSFGSTEAFF
TRBV19	.	TRBD1	TRBJ2-1	TGTGCCAGTAGTAACACAGGGGGCCTTTACAATGAGCAGTTCTTC	CASSNTGGLYNEQFF
TRBV5-8	.	.	TRBJ1-2	TGTGCCAGCAGCTTATTTTCTAGAAACGATTACACCTTC	CASSLFSRNDYTF
TRBV27	.	.	TRBJ2-7	TGTGCCAGCCCAATGGCTAGGGAGCAGTACTTC	CASPMAREQYF
TRBV6-1	.	.	TRBJ1-2	TGTGCCAGCAGTGAGTGGAGGAGCTACACCTTC	CASSEWRSYTF
TRBV29-1	.	.	TRBJ1-2	TGCAGCGCCGGGGGGGTGTCGGGTGGCTACACCTTC	CSAGGVSGGYTF
TRBV7-2	.	TRBD1	TRBJ2-5	TGTGCCAGCAGCACCTCCTCGGGACAGGGACAGACCCAGTACTTC	CASSTSSGQGQTQYF
TRBV30	.	.	TRBJ1-6	TGTGCCTGGAGTGTTGCAAGGGCCCTAGGGAGGACCTATAATTCACCCCTCCACTTT	CAWSVARALGRTYNSPLHF
TRBV30	.	.	TRBJ1-3	TGTGCCTGGAGTTCCGGGAGACGCTCTGGAAACACCATATATTTT	CAWSSGRRSGNTIYF
TRBV9	.	.	TRBJ1-1	TGTGCCAGCAGCGATGTCTCCCGCTCCCCCGCTGCGGAAGCTTTCTTT	CASSDVSRSPAAEAFF
TRBV4-1	.	TRBD1	TRBJ2-5	TGCGCCAGCAGCCAGGGACAGGGGGCAGGGGAGACCCAGTACTTC	CASSQGQGAGETQYF
TRBV28	.	.	TRBJ1-1	TGTGCCAGCAGTTTATTTGGCAGGGCGAACACTGAAGCTTTCTTT	CASSLFGRANTEAFF
TRBV10-3	.	.	TRBJ1-1	TGTGCCATCAGTGAGACAGGAACGAACACTGAAGCTTTCTTT	CAISETGTNTEAFF
TRBV14	.	.	TRBJ2-3	TGTGCCAGCAGCTACGTAGCGACAGATACGCAGTATTTT	CASSYVATDTQYF
TRBV6-4	.	.	TRBJ2-2	TGTGCCAGCAGTGTTACTAGCAGGCGTTTCACCGGGGAGCTGTTTTTT	CASSVTSRRFTGELFF
TRBV6-5	.	.	TRBJ1-1	TGTGCCAGCAGTTACTCAACAGCGAACACTGAAGCTTTCTTT	CASSYSTANTEAFF
TRBV10-3	.	.	TRBJ1-2	TGTGCCATGGGTTCAGGTTATGGCTACACCTTC	CAMGSGYGYTF
TRBV28	.	TRBD1	TRBJ1-2	TGTGCCAGCACCATCGGACAGGGCCGATCATATGGCTACACCTTC	CASTIGQGRSYGYTF
TRBV7-9	few	.	TRBJ1-2	TGTGCCAGCAGCTTAACTCTGGCAGGGTTAGACTATGGCTACACCTTC	CASSLTLAGLDYGYTF
TRBV7-9	few	.	TRBJ1-1	TGTGCCAGCAGCTTCGGGGGAGGGCTAACTGAAGCTTTCTTT	CASSFGGGLTEAFF